A single T cell receptor (beta chain) is shown here with its context. The sample belongs to a study of blood T cell repertoires in COVID-19. About the study: T cells, B-cell-depleted T cells, or PBMCs provided the cDNA or gDNA that served as material.

Authors' processing steps: How many nucleated cells were present was estimated from reference gene primer amplification. Assay used: immunoSEQ multiplex PCR; TCRdb lists only in-frame clones, some missing. Clone size and the V and J calls come from that table; the DNA yielded D and trimming. The sample includes 150,000 to 200,000 clones, just under 85% of them seen just once. This CDR3 is built from 15 residues. The germline CDR1 and CDR2 sequences are MGHRA and YSYEKL. V was clipped by 3 bases and J by 0 bases, with 9 bases between them. The sequencing input was peripheral blood. This TCR was sampled from a woman older than 75 with acute or convalescent COVID-19. V and J are TRBV4-1 and TRBJ2-1; D remains unclear. The CDR3, as DNA: TGCGCCAGCAGCCAGGAGCAAACCTCCTACAATGAGCAGTTCTTC. Residues: CASSQEQTSYNEQFF.